This T cell receptor (beta chain) appears in the sequencing data of a study of cytomegalovirus exposure and HLA in healthy donors (dated by TCRdb to about 2017). Background for the entire study: In an earlier analysis of under 750 of the donors, around 300 Gb of sequence data and some 120 million unique TCR beta sequences from roughly 190 million T cells were reported. Both class I and class II loci were covered by HLA typing, at four-digit resolution. Genome-wide SNP genotypes for about three fifths of the roughly 670 donors were used in a later genetic analysis, which treated that subset as a discovery cohort. Besides the first cohort of 666 subjects, a separate validation cohort made up of roughly 120 different subjects was used. Rather than using new phenotypic data, the later analysis identified candidate immune exposures from TCR beta sequences and from how often those sequences occurred across donors. Alongside the repertoire data, information on donor age, sex, ethnicity and CMV serostatus was compiled. A later analysis re-examined previously published TCR beta repertoires from 600 to 700 donors and added high-resolution HLA genotyping to investigate patterns of TCR occurrence. The study aimed to test whether signatures of past pathogen exposure could be identified by cataloging public T cell receptors. The study combined high-throughput TCR immunosequencing, statistical association of individual TCRs with disease status, and machine learning to predict cytomegalovirus infection status. Of the roughly 400 genotyped donors, 65% to 90% fell in the genetic ancestry cluster associated with self-reported Caucasian donors. An earlier analysis of 587 of the donors applied high-throughput TCR beta sequencing to assess whether each TCR beta V gene segment acted as functional or pseudogenic. Using immunosequencing, the study profiled T cell repertoires from fewer than 700 subjects and related those repertoires to cytomegalovirus serostatus. Among roughly 400 genotyped donors of the cohort, an average of around 250,000 unique TCR beta nucleotide sequences was sequenced per donor, of which about 18% were non-productive. Typing coverage differed by locus: A, B, C, DRB1 and DQB1 were typed in about 629-630 donors, DQA1 in roughly 500, DPA1 in around 600, and DPB1 in just under 480. An early release covering around 630 HLA-typed donors comprised approximately 300 gigabases of sequencing data and some 79 million unique TCR sequences. Every discovery cohort repertoire had been produced on one sequencing platform. Four to six DR-DQ haplotypes were handled as single units for association and clustering, since linkage in the cohort was strong. General findings and caveats noted by the study authors: Linkage disequilibrium might explain the correlated functional status among segregating V segments, but an unknown experimental factor could not be ruled out. Because HLA typing was unavailable for some donors at each locus, only the typed subset was used in association tests. In vitro tests confirmed that three of the cytomegalovirus-associated TCR beta chains recognize cytomegalovirus antigens. In a later analysis, HLA-associated TCR beta chains showed more clonal expansion and lower generation probabilities than non-associated chains that were equally common. According to a later genetic analysis, donors in an Asian-associated ancestry cluster had fewer N-insertions in productive TCRs than the approximately 700-donor mean. The study listed 150 to 200 TCR beta chains as associated with cytomegalovirus. The only immune exposure information available for the cohort was CMV serostatus. When HLA alleles, especially DR and DQ, strongly co-occurred, TCR associations were difficult to assign to individual alleles. The classifier was reported to diagnose cytomegalovirus status with high specificity and sensitivity in both the original and validation cohorts. A further reported finding was that TCR beta sequences accurately predicted the HLA-A and HLA-B alleles for most subjects in the first cohort. In a later analysis, several top co-occurrence clusters were reported to appear linked to parvovirus B19, influenza, CMV and Epstein-Barr virus. Fewer than 20 rarely observed V segments, including chromosome 9 orphons, were excluded from the earlier analysis of about 610 of the donors because counts were too low. Specific HLA alleles were associated with over 15,000 TCR beta sequences at a false discovery rate of 0.05 in a later analysis. A cluster of highly shared sequence variants was judged likely to represent a technical artifact of the sequencing pipeline. Most TCR sequences were observed very rarely across donors, whereas some public TCRs were present in many individuals. It was suggested by the authors that the approach could potentially be generalized to other disease states and immunological phenotypes. The cohort was sequenced for TCR beta chains only, and without alpha or paired-chain data the features that could be detected were limited. In a later analysis, the rate of TCR association differed among HLA loci, with DRB1 alleles having the most associated TCRs and HLA-C alleles having the fewest. In a later analysis, most CMV-associated TCR beta chains were found to appear HLA-restricted, with HLA associations seemingly driven largely by CMV exposure. Sequencing depth was assumed to be roughly uniform across donors in the presence/absence analyses, though that assumption may not hold. Broadly in line with IMGT annotations, most TCR beta V segments showed up in productive rearrangements about 90% or about 30% of the time in an earlier analysis of around 550 of the donors. Some IMGT-functional V segments, including TRBV6-2 and TRBV6-3, could not be told apart with the 87-base-pair reads, so those segments were excluded. V-gene and J-gene trimming of TCR beta chains was associated with a missense DCLRE1C variant in a later genetic analysis, and the association was replicated in an independent cohort.

The cohort consisted of 650 to 850 healthy bone marrow donors. At the time of sampling, all cohort members were nominally healthy, though unrecorded immune exposures were likely present. The donor tested CMV seropositive and was one of the 289 seropositive cohort members. A peripheral blood sample was provided by each donor, and peripheral blood mononuclear cells were used for TCR beta sequencing. The Qiagen DNeasy Blood Extraction Kit was used to extract genomic DNA from the blood cell samples. Reading from cysteine to phenylalanine, the CDR3 counts 15 amino acids. This entry keeps only the CDR3 DNA: 45 bases, framed from base 1. CDR1 and CDR2 (SGHTA, FQGNSA) derive from the germline V gene. Unmatched junction bases come to 4, with V trimmed by 6 bases and J by 4 bases. As to this clone: It has no known antigen specificity. No base quality information exists; no much larger clone differs at one position.

The library was obtained by the immunoSEQ multiplex PCR assay. A mixture of 60 forward primers for TCR Vbeta segments and 13 reverse primers for TCR Jbeta segments was used in the multiplex PCR. The CDR3 region of rearranged TCR beta genes was amplified from genomic DNA with a multiplex PCR assay. The amplified TCR beta libraries were sequenced on the Illumina HiSeq System as 87-base-pair reads. The paper's data handling went like this. A later analysis tallied 75 million to 85 million unique TCR beta chains across the 650 to 750 repertoires, and some 10 million of those chains were shared by two or more donors. Raw reads were error-corrected and collapsed into unique sequences by a nearest-neighbor algorithm in which closely related sequences were merged to remove PCR and sequencing errors. V, D and J gene segments were assigned by aligning CDR3 sequences to IMGT reference sequences. For a sequence to be retained, a match of at least six nucleotides was required to both a V gene segment and a J gene segment. Rearrangements were called productive when the CDR3 lacked stop codons and stayed in frame with V and J; all others were non-productive. Following IMGT convention, CDR3 was defined as the stretch from the second conserved V-encoded cysteine up to the conserved J-encoded phenylalanine. The earlier analysis of 587 of the donors excluded sequences that lacked an unambiguous match to a single V gene segment. In an earlier analysis of approximately 590 of the donors, a V segment was called functional when productive rearrangements were above 56.7%, and segregating when the standard deviation between donors exceeded 5%. A statistical classification framework was built to diagnose cytomegalovirus status from the catalog of TCR beta chain sequences. In a later analysis, V and J genes were assigned by comparing TCR nucleotide sequences against IMGT/GENE-DB human TR gene sequences. Using the TCRdist pipeline, a later analysis assigned CDR3 sequences along with most-parsimonious VDJ recombination scenarios. In a later analysis, every TCR beta chain was defined by the combination of its CDR3 amino acid sequence and its V-gene family, and reads without a unique V-gene family were dropped. To address suspected cross-contamination and a sequencing artifact, a later analysis removed roughly 640 highly shared, low-generation-probability nucleotide sequences. In a later analysis, a clonal expansion index was calculated for each public chain from normalized within-repertoire ranks of inferred template counts. A later analysis computed generation probabilities with a VDJ recombination model fitted to out-of-frame rearrangements, and checked the results against IGoR. In a later analysis, TCR-TCR, TCR-HLA and TCR-CMV co-occurrence was scored with hypergeometric tests, and a repertoire-size bias correction was applied to TCR pairs. A later analysis estimated false discovery rates by permuting HLA or CMV assignments 20 times. A later analysis grouped co-occurring TCRs with DBSCAN, adding TCRdist sequence similarity when clustering within HLA-allele-positive subsets. For co-occurrence clustering, repertoires with fewer than 30,000 or more than 120,000 public chains were excluded, along with roughly 5 repertoires with anomalous nucleotide sharing. TCRdb mirrors the immuneACCESS table, restricted to in-frame sequences. Some clones are absent from its copies; in checked studies, under half trace to an unresolved V gene, and the reason for the others is unknown. V and J calls plus clone size are reproduced from that table; the DNA served to infer D and trimming. This sample gives some 91,000 clones in total; about 75% of them show up just once. The ten largest clones take up less than 9% of the sample.

The rearrangement combines TRBV7-2 with TRBJ2-3, and 13 junction bases match TRBD2. The receptor's source is a man in his forties in good health and CMV-seropositive. Input material: PBMCs. The CDR3 region reads CASRRTSGSSDTQYF. At the DNA level, the sequence is TGTGCCAGCAGGCGGACTAGCGGGAGTTCAGATACGCAGTATTTT.